This T cell receptor beta chain was observed in a study of regulatory T cells in long-lasting Graves disease. Study findings and constraints: Relative to new patients (roughly 950), persistent patients exhibited greater sharing of public clonotypes (approximately 3,000). Persistent Graves' cases showed lower TCR diversity than newly diagnosed cases.

This clonotype was recorded many times. The target antigen is unknown. The time point denotes: newly diagnosed GD, antithyroid drugs for less than 3 months. PBMC-derived RNA was used for the TCR library. American Thyroid Association guidelines defined Graves' disease diagnosis. Peripheral blood, around 9 milliliters per patient, was collected in EDTA tubes. Germline CDR1 SGHNT, CDR2 YENEEA. The CDR3 contains 14 residues. The J segment lost 12 bases and the V segment lost 5 bases, leaving 16 bases of the junction unmatched. TCR beta libraries were built with iRepertoire HTBI primers and Arm-PCR of CDR3 regions. TCRdb re-analysed the multiplex PCR reads in MiXCR, keeping a single row per CDR3 protein. The sample shows about 320,000 distinct CDR3 sequences, 15% to 20% of them seen only once.

This receptor was identified in a female donor with Graves disease. The specimen comprised peripheral blood mononuclear cells (PBMCs), sampled at new diagnosis, from a patient treated with antithyroid drugs. The chain couples TRBV11-3 to TRBJ2-7; 7 nucleotides agree with TRBD1. The chain's CDR3 is CASSDDNLWGQRYF. The CDR3 coding sequence is TGTGCCAGCAGCGACGATAATTTATGGGGACAGAGGTACTTC.